The clone carrying this T cell receptor (beta chain) was seen only a few times. The target antigen is unknown. Arm-PCR of CDR3 regions and iRepertoire HTBI primers were used to build TCR beta libraries. Using its own MiXCR run on the multiplex PCR reads, TCRdb lists one record per CDR3 protein. The sample has 450,000 to 500,000 distinct CDR3 sequences, about 17% seen once. The CDR3 consists of 15 residues. Germline assignment: CDR1 LGHNT and CDR2 FRNRAP. V dropped 2 bases and J dropped 8 bases, with 16 bases sitting between them. The record originates from a study of regulatory T cells in long-lasting Graves disease. Notes on the study in general: The study found persistent patients shared more public clonotypes (2,741) than new patients (just over 950).

As to time point: newly diagnosed GD, antithyroid drugs for less than 3 months. TCR sequences were obtained from RNA taken from PBMCs. The same sample was also used in a study of T cells in Graves' hyperthyroidism and ophthalmopathy.

The receptor was isolated from a man in his forties with Graves disease. V is TRBV12-5 and J is TRBJ2-1; tentative D call: TRBD2 (6 bases). Sequences were derived from peripheral blood mononuclear cells (PBMCs), sampled at new diagnosis, from a patient treated with antithyroid drugs. CDR3 residues: CASGLSAGSVDEQFF. In DNA, the CDR3 is TGTGCTAGTGGTTTGAGCGCGGGATCCGTAGATGAGCAGTTCTTC. Complete variable domain (other parts from reference TRBV12-5 and TRBJ2-1): DARVTQTPRHKVTEMGQEVTMRCQPILGHNTVFWYRQTMMQGLELLAYFRNRAPLDDSGMPKDRFSAEMPDATLATLKIQPSEPRDSAVYFCASGLSAGSVDEQFFGPGTRLTVL.